This record concerns one TCR beta chain sequence. What it recognizes is unknown. This record comes from a study of blood T cells in healthy people across ages. With a J-beta primer mix and a sample-barcoded 5' primer, a second PCR ran roughly 6 to 11 cycles. A single record per CDR3 protein comes from TCRdb applying MiXCR to the 5' RACE reads. The sample gives around 1,600,000 distinct CDR3 sequences, about 42% of which show up once; roughly 3.7% is in the top ten. Study-wide results and caveats: Greater diversity and more naive CD4+ cells were seen in long-lived donors than in aged donors.

The source material was blood. The sequence came from a woman aged 18-29 years in good health.

The CDR3 protein is CSARGLGHRSTVGFIPNTEAFF. Written as DNA, the CDR3 is TGCAGTGCTAGAGGCCTCGGACATAGATCTACAGTCGGTTTCATTCCCAACACTGAAGCTTTCTTT. V and J are TRBV20-1 and TRBJ1-1; tentatively, D is TRBD1 (5 bases). Trimming pared 1 base from V and 2 bases from J, leaving 35 bases between. Germline V CDR1 and CDR2: DFQATT, SNEGSKA (reference sequence). This CDR3 is built from 22 residues.